This TCR beta chain is drawn from a study of OX40 agonist ivuxolimab in advanced cancers. TCRdb's copy holds only in-frame clones and misses some; the assay was immunoSEQ multiplex PCR. Of nearly 70,000 clones listed, over 65% are singletons. Findings of the study overall: Expanded clones were, on average, more numerous in CD8+ T cells than in CD4+.

CDR1 MNHEY and CDR2 SVGAGI come from the germline V gene. V shed 0 bases, J shed 6 bases, and the junction held 5 bases outside the gene matches. CDR3 length: 15 residues. In this sample, this clone turned up a few times. The antigen is undetermined. The chain joins TRBV6-5 to TRBJ2-7, with 10 bases fitting TRBD1. The source is an adult with an advanced solid tumor such as melanoma, head and neck, liver or kidney cancer. The specimen was CD4+ or CD8+ T cells sorted from blood, collected in a trial of the OX40 agonist ivuxolimab. The CDR3 DNA reads TGTGCCAGCAGTTACTCGAGACAGGGGGCGAGCGAGCAGTACTTC. Protein product: CASSYSRQGASEQYF.